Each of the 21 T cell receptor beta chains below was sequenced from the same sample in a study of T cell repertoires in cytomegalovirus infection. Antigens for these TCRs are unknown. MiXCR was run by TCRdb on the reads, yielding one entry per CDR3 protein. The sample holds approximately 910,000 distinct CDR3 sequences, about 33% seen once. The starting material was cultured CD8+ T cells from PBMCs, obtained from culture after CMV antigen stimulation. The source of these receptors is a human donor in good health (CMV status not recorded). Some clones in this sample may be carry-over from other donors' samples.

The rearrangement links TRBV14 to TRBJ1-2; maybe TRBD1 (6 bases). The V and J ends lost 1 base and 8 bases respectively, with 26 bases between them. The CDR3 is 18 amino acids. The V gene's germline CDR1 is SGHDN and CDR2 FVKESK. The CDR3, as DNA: TGTGCCAGCAGCCAAGCCCGAGGGGAAAGGACAGCCAACGGCGGCTACACCTTC. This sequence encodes CASSQARGERTANGGYTF.

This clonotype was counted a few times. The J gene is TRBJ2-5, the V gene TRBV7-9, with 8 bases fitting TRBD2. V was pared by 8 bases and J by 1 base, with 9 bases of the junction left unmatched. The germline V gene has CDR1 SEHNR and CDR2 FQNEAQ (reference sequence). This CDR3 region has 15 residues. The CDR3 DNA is TGTGCCAGCGACCCCTTGGCGGGGGGCCAAGAGACCCAGTACTTC. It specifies CASDPLAGGQETQYF.

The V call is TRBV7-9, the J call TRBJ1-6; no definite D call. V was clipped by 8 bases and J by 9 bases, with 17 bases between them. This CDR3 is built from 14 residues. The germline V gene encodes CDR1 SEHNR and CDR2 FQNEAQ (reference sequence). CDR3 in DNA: TGTGCCAGCCGTCGGAGTCCTGGTAGTTCACCCCTCCACTTT. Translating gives CASRRSPGSSPLHF.

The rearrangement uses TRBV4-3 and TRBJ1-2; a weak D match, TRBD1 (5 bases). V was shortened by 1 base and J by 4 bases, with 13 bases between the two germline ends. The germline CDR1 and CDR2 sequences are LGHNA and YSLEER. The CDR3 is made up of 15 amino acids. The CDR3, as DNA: TGCGCCAGCAGCCAAGCCTGGCAGGGTAGCTATGGCTACACCTTC. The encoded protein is CASSQAWQGSYGYTF.

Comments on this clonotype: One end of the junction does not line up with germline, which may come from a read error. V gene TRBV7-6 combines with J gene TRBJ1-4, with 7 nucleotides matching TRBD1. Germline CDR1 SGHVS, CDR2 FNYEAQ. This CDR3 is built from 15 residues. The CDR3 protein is CVSSTYRGQDEKLFF. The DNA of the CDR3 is TGTGTCAGCAGCACTTACAGGGGCCAGGATGAAAAACTGTTTTTT.

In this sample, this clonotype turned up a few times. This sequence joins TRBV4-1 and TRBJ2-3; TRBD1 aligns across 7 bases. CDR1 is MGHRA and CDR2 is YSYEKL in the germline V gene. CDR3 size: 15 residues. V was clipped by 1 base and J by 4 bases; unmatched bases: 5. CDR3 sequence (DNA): TGCGCCAGCAGCCAAGTACAGGGGAGAGCAGATACGCAGTATTTT. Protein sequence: CASSQVQGRADTQYF.

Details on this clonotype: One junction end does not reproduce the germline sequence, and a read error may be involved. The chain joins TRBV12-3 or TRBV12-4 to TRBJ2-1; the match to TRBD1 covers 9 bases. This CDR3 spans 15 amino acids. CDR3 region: CVSSPRQGVINEQFF. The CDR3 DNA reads TGTGTCAGCAGTCCACGACAGGGGGTAATAAATGAGCAGTTCTTC.

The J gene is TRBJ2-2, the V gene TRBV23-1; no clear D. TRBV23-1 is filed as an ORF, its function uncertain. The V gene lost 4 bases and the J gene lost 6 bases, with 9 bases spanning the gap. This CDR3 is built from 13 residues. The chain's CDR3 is CASSRATPGELFF. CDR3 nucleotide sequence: TGCGCCAGCAGTCGAGCCACACCCGGGGAGCTGTTTTTT.

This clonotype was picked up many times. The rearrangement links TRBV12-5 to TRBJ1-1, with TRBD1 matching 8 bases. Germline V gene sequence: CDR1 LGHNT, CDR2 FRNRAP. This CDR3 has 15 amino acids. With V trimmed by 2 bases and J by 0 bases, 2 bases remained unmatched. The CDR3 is CASGLSQGVNTEAFF. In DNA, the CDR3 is TGTGCTAGTGGTTTGTCACAGGGGGTGAACACTGAAGCTTTCTTT.

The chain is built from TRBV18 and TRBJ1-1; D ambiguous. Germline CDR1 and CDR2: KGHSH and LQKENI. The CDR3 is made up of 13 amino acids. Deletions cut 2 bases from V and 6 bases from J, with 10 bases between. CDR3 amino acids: CASSPSRQAEAFF. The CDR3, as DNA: TGTGCCAGCTCACCATCGCGGCAGGCTGAAGCTTTCTTT.

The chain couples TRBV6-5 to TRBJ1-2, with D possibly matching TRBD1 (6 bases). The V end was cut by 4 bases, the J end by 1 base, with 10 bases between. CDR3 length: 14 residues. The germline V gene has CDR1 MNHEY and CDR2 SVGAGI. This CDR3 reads CASSWTALNYGYTF. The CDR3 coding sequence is TGTGCCAGCAGTTGGACAGCACTTAACTATGGCTACACCTTC.

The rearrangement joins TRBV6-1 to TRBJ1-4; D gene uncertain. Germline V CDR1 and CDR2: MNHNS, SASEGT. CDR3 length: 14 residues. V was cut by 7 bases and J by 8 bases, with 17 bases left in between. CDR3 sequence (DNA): TGTGCCAGCACCACGCCCGACAAAGGAGAAAAACTGTTTTTT. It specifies CASTTPDKGEKLFF.

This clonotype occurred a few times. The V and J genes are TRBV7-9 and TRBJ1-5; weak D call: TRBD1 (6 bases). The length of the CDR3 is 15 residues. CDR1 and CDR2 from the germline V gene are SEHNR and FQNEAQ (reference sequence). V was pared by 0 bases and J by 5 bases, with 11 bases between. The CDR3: CASSLAEGVDQPQHF. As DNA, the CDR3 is TGTGCCAGCAGCTTAGCGGAGGGGGTCGATCAGCCCCAGCATTTT.

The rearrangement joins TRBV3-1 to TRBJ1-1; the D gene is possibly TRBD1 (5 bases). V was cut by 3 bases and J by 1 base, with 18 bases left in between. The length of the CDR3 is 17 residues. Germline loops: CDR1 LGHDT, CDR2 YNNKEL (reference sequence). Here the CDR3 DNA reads TGTGCCAGCAGCCACCTGGGGCCGCGAGCCCAGAACACTGAAGCTTTCTTT. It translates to CASSHLGPRAQNTEAFF.

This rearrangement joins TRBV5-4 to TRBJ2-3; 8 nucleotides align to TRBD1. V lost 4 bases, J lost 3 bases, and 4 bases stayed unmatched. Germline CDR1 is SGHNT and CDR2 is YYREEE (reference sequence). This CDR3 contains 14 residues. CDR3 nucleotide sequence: TGTGCCAGCAGCCAGTGGACAGGGACAGATACGCAGTATTTT. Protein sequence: CASSQWTGTDTQYF.

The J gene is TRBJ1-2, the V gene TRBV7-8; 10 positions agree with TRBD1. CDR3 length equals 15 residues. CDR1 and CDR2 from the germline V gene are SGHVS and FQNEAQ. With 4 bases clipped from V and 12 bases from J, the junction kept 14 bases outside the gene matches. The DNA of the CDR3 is TGTGCCAGCAGCTCCTTGGGGTGGGACAGGGGAGAAGACACCTTC. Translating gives CASSSLGWDRGEDTF.

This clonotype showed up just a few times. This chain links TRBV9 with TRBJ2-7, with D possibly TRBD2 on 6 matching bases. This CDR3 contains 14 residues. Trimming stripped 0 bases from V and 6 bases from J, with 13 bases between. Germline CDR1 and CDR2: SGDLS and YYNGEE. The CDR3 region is CASSVGGLEAEQYF. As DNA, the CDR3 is TGTGCCAGCAGCGTAGGGGGACTCGAGGCCGAGCAGTACTTC.

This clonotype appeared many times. CDR3 nucleotides: TGTGCCAGCAGCTTTGGGGGGGGCCCTTACGAGCAGTACGTC. This encodes CASSFGGGPYEQYV. This chain links TRBV7-8 with TRBJ2-7, with a tentative D call TRBD2 (7 bases). V was clipped by 3 bases and J by 4 bases, with 13 bases between them. The CDR3 is 14 amino acids. The V gene's germline CDR1 is SGHVS and CDR2 FQNEAQ.

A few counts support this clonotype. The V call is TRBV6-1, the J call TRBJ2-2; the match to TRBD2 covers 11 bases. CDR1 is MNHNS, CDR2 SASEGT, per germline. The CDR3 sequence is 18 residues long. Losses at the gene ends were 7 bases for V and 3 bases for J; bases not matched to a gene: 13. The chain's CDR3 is CASTKRLAGLLDTGELFF. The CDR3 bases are TGTGCCAGCACCAAAAGACTAGCGGGGCTCCTAGACACCGGGGAGCTGTTTTTT.

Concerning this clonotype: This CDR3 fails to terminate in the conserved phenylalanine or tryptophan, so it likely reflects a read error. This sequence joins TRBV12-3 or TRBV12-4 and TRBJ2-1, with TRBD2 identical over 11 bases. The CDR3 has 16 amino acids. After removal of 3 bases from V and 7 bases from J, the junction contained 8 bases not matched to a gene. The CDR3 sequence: CASSLTASGGLNEQFV. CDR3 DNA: TGTGCCAGCAGTTTGACGGCTAGCGGGGGGCTGAATGAGCAGTTCGTC.

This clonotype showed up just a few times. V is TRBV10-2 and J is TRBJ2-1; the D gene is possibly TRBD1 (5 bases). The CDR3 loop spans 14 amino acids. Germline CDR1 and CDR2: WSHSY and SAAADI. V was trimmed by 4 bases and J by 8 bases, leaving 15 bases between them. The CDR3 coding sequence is TGCGCCAGCAGTGTTGGGGCGCTAGGCGATGAGCAGTTCTTC. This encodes CASSVGALGDEQFF.